Below are 28 T cell receptor beta chains sequenced from a single sample in a study of cytomegalovirus exposure and HLA in healthy donors. PCR was performed using 60 Vbeta and 13 Jbeta primers. The assay was immunoSEQ multiplex PCR, and TCRdb's table has in-frame clones only and misses some. The repertoire includes about 150,000 clones, about 68% of them detected once, and approximately 2.1% sits in the top ten. Input material: PBMCs. These receptors were taken from a man under 40 in good health and CMV-seronegative.

This clone was observed a single time. The chain links TRBV5-1 to TRBJ2-3; TRBD2 aligns across 13 bases. The CDR3 runs to 15 residues. Germline values: CDR1 SGHRS, CDR2 YFSETQ. V dropped 4 bases and J dropped 5; count of bases not matched to a gene: 4. As DNA, the CDR3 is TGCGCCAGCAGCATACTAGCGGGGGGGGGAGATACGCAGTATTTT. Translated: CASSILAGGGDTQYF.

CDR3 coding DNA: TGTGCCAGCAGCGTAGGGGGCCCGAGGACCGGGGAGCTGTTTTTT. This sequence encodes CASSVGGPRTGELFF. This sequence joins TRBV9 and TRBJ2-2, with D possibly being TRBD1 (5 bases). V was trimmed by 0 bases and J by 5 bases, leaving 11 bases between them. This CDR3 has 15 amino acids. The germline CDR1 and CDR2 sequences are SGDLS and YYNGEE.

Note on this clone: At one boundary the junction diverges from the germline segment, which might be a read error. V usage is TRBV28 and J usage is TRBJ2-7; TRBD1 matches at 8 bases. This CDR3 has 14 residues. CDR1 is MDHEN and CDR2 is SYDVKM in the germline V gene. For the CDR3, the DNA is TGTGCCAGCAAAAGACAGGGGCCCTCCTATGAGCAGTACTTC. Its protein product is CASKRQGPSYEQYF.

The gene calls are TRBV6-1 and TRBJ2-7, with D unclear. V lost 1 base to trimming and J lost 5 bases, with 3 bases between them. This CDR3 has 11 residues. CDR1 is MNHNS and CDR2 is SASEGT in the germline V gene. CDR3 in amino acids: CASSEGHEQYF. The CDR3 region has the DNA TGTGCCAGCAGTGAAGGGCACGAGCAGTACTTC.

V is TRBV7-2 and J is TRBJ2-7; 7 positions agree with TRBD1. Germline lookup yields CDR1 SGHTA and CDR2 FQGNSA. This CDR3 has 14 residues. V lost 5 bases, J lost 1 base, and 5 bases stayed unmatched. The CDR3 DNA reads as TGTGCCAGCAGCCCATGGACAGGATCCTACGAGCAGTACTTC. Translation: CASSPWTGSYEQYF.

The rearrangement uses TRBV11-2 and TRBJ2-7; D remains ambiguous. This CDR3 comprises 14 residues. V lost 0 bases, J lost 3 bases, and 9 bases lay in between. Looked up from germline, CDR1 is SGHAT and CDR2 is FQNNGV. Written as DNA, the CDR3 is TGTGCCAGCAGCTTAGATACCGGTTACTACGAGCAGTACTTC. As protein: CASSLDTGYYEQYF. The whole variable domain, filled in from reference TRBV11-2 and TRBJ2-7, reads EAGVAQSPRYKIIEKRQSVAFWCNPISGHATLYWYQQILGQGPKLLIQFQNNGVVDDSQLPKDRFSAERLKGVDSTLKIQPAKLEDSAVYLCASSLDTGYYEQYFGPGTRLTVT.

J is TRBJ1-1 and V is TRBV7-9, with 12 nucleotides matching TRBD1. Germline V gene data show CDR1 as SEHNR and CDR2 as FQNEAQ (reference sequence). The CDR3 is 15 residues long. The J segment lost 5 bases and the V segment lost 4 bases, leaving 5 bases of the junction unmatched. The DNA for the CDR3 is TGTGCCAGCAGCTCGGGACAGGGGGCGAAGACTGAAGCTTTCTTT. This gives the protein CASSSGQGAKTEAFF.

CDR3 sequence reads: CASSSQGNTEAFF. The CDR3 nucleotides read TGTGCCAGCAGCTCCCAGGGGAACACTGAAGCTTTCTTT. The V call is TRBV11-2, the J call TRBJ1-1, with TRBD1 as a possible D gene (5 bases). Trimming took 4 bases from V and 1 from J, leaving 7 bases between them. Per the germline V gene, CDR1 is SGHAT and CDR2 is FQNNGV. This CDR3 region has 13 residues. Looking up the rest from reference TRBV11-2 and TRBJ1-1 gives the full variable domain: EAGVAQSPRYKIIEKRQSVAFWCNPISGHATLYWYQQILGQGPKLLIQFQNNGVVDDSQLPKDRFSAERLKGVDSTLKIQPAKLEDSAVYLCASSSQGNTEAFFGQGTRLTVV.

The chain uses TRBV7-3 and TRBJ1-1, with D perhaps TRBD1 (6 bases). The CDR3 has 13 residues. V lost 4 bases and J 4 bases, leaving 10 bases between the germline ends. CDR1 is SGHTA, CDR2 FQGTGA, per germline. The CDR3 protein is CASSSIGGTEAFF. Written as DNA, the CDR3 is TGTGCCAGCAGCTCCATAGGGGGCACTGAAGCTTTCTTT. Based on the CDR3 plus reference TRBV7-3 and TRBJ1-1, the full variable domain is GAGVSQTPSNKVTEKGKYVELRCDPISGHTALYWYRQSLGQGPEFLIYFQGTGAADDSGLPNDRFFAVRPEGSVSTLKIQRTERGDSAVYLCASSSIGGTEAFFGQGTRLTVV.

The chain carries TRBV9 and TRBJ2-1; 10 bases agree with TRBD2. Trimming removed 3 bases from V and 7 bases from J; junction bases left unmatched: 1. Germline V lookup: CDR1 SGDLS, CDR2 YYNGEE. The CDR3 spans 13 residues. CDR3 nucleotides: TGTGCCAGCAGCGCTAGCGGGGGAAATGAGCAGTTCTTC. Its protein is CASSASGGNEQFF.

The chain employs TRBV30 and TRBJ2-2; tentative D call: TRBD2 (5 bases). In germline, CDR1 is GTSNPN, CDR2 SVGIG (reference sequence). The V end lost 4 bases, the J end lost 7 bases, and 13 bases lay between the germline ends. This CDR3 has 13 amino acids. The CDR3 loop is CAWNGEGGGELFF. The CDR3 DNA follows: TGTGCCTGGAACGGCGAGGGCGGCGGGGAGCTGTTTTTT.

The chain carries TRBV2 and TRBJ1-3; possible D gene TRBD1, 6 bases. V was trimmed by 5 bases and J by 0 bases, leaving 14 bases between them. CDR3 size: 16 residues. Germline V CDR1 and CDR2: SNHLY, FYNNEI. CDR3 sequence (DNA): TGTGCCAGCAGTTTGGCAGGGGCCAACTCTGGAAACACCATATATTTT. Its translation: CASSLAGANSGNTIYF.

The chain uses TRBV28 and TRBJ1-5, with D possibly being TRBD1 (5 bases). Germline CDR1 and CDR2: MDHEN and SYDVKM. Trimming cost V 2 bases and J 2 bases, with 16 bases left between them. The CDR3 extends over 17 amino acids. CDR3 in amino acids: CASSLGQSTVGNQPQHF. As DNA, the CDR3 is TGTGCCAGCAGTTTAGGACAATCAACTGTTGGCAATCAGCCCCAGCATTTT.

The genes are TRBV6-1 and TRBJ2-3; 9 bases match TRBD2. The CDR3 runs 14 residues. Germline V gene data show CDR1 as MNHNS and CDR2 as SASEGT. Germline trimming cut 11 bases from V and 3 bases from J; bases unmatched to any gene: 9. The CDR3: CACSGSGGTDTQYF. The CDR3 coding sequence is TGTGCCTGTAGCGGGAGCGGGGGGACAGATACGCAGTATTTT.

This clone was recorded at least ten times. J is TRBJ2-1 and V is TRBV29-1; D perhaps matches TRBD1 (5 bases). Trimming pared 0 bases from V and 9 bases from J, leaving 15 bases between. Germline CDR1 reads SQVTM; CDR2 reads ANQGSEA. This CDR3 comprises 14 residues. CDR3 in DNA: TGCAGCGTTGAAGAGAAGGCAGGGTACGGTGAGCAGTTCTTC. Translated, it gives CSVEEKAGYGEQFF.

V gene TRBV6-5 combines with J gene TRBJ1-2, with a tentative D call TRBD1 (5 bases). Trimming took 4 bases from V and 8 from J, leaving 8 bases between them. This CDR3 is built from 11 residues. In germline, CDR1 is MNHEY, CDR2 SVGAGI. The CDR3 reads CASSSGKGYTF. CDR3 nucleotides: TGTGCCAGCAGTTCAGGGAAAGGCTACACCTTC.

This chain uses TRBV5-1 with TRBJ2-2; TRBD2 might be the D (5 bases). In germline, CDR1 is SGHRS, CDR2 YFSETQ. Trimming removed 0 bases at V and 5 bases at J, with 17 bases between. This CDR3 has 17 residues. The CDR3 DNA reads TGCGCCAGCAGCTTGGATCCGGCGACGTCGGGGACCGGGGAGCTGTTTTTT. It yields the protein CASSLDPATSGTGELFF. The entire variable domain, with the rest obtained from reference TRBV5-1 and TRBJ2-2, is as follows: KAGVTQTPRYLIKTRGQQVTLSCSPISGHRSVSWYQQTPGQGLQFLFEYFSETQRNKGNFPGRFSGRQFSNSRSEMNVSTLELGDSALYLCASSLDPATSGTGELFFGEGSRLTVL.

The chain uses TRBV5-4 and TRBJ2-1, with D possibly being TRBD2 (7 bases). Germline CDR1 reads SGHNT; CDR2 reads YYREEE (reference sequence). V was trimmed by 2 bases and J by 1 base, leaving 13 bases between them. This CDR3 is built from 16 residues. DNA of the CDR3: TGTGCCAGCAGCTTCGGCGGGGGCCCTTCCTACAATGAGCAGTTCTTC. Translated, it gives CASSFGGGPSYNEQFF.

The chain is built from TRBV25-1 and TRBJ1-1; no reliable D call. Trimming shortened V by 6 bases and J by 3 bases, and 5 bases separated the two germline ends. The CDR3 is 11 amino acids. Germline CDR1 MGHDK, CDR2 SYGVNS. CDR3 sequence (DNA): TGTGCCAGCAGAGCTGACACTGAAGCTTTCTTT. Its protein is CASRADTEAFF.

The chain couples TRBV29-1 to TRBJ2-7; tentatively, D is TRBD1 (6 bases). Deletions cut 0 bases from V and 2 bases from J, with 8 bases between. Germline lookup yields CDR1 SQVTM and CDR2 ANQGSEA. This CDR3 has 13 residues. CDR3 region: CSVEETGTYEQYF. The DNA of the CDR3 is TGCAGCGTTGAAGAAACAGGGACCTACGAGCAGTACTTC.

The J gene is TRBJ2-1, the V gene TRBV19; 8 bases map to TRBD2. CDR3 length: 14 residues. V lost 1 base to trimming and J lost 5 bases; unmatched junction nucleotides: 1. Germline CDR1 LNHDA, CDR2 SQIVND (reference sequence). The CDR3 spells CASSIAGGDNEQFF. CDR3 in DNA: TGTGCCAGTAGTATAGCGGGGGGGGACAATGAGCAGTTCTTC.

This clone was detected a few times. The chain recombines TRBV25-1 with TRBJ2-7; 12 nucleotides align to TRBD1. V shed 4 bases, J shed 6 bases, and the junction held 7 bases outside the gene matches. The CDR3 totals 15 residues. Germline CDR1 reads MGHDK; CDR2 reads SYGVNS. CDR3 loop: CASSGPGQGALEQYF. CDR3 nucleotides: TGTGCCAGCAGTGGACCGGGACAGGGGGCCCTCGAGCAGTACTTC.

As regards this clone: The junction and the germline gene differ at one end; a read error may be behind it. The chain joins TRBV5-1 to TRBJ1-1; D not certain. CDR1 and CDR2 from the germline V gene are SGHRS and YFSETQ. The CDR3 spans 13 residues. In nucleotides, the CDR3 is TGCGTCAGCAGCTTTGACCGGGACACTGAAGCTTTCTTT. Protein: CVSSFDRDTEAFF. The full variable domain, its missing parts supplied by reference TRBV5-1 and TRBJ1-1, is KAGVTQTPRYLIKTRGQQVTLSCSPISGHRSVSWYQQTPGQGLQFLFEYFSETQRNKGNFPGRFSGRQFSNSRSEMNVSTLELGDSALYLCVSSFDRDTEAFFGQGTRLTVV.

Only a few counts were recorded for this clone. This CDR3 is CASSLARGAAGGYEQYF. The CDR3 DNA reads TGTGCCAGCAGTTTAGCCCGTGGGGCCGCGGGGGGGTACGAGCAGTACTTC. The J gene is TRBJ2-7, the V gene TRBV28; 9 bases map to TRBD2. Losses at the gene ends were 2 bases for V and 4 bases for J; bases not matched to a gene: 12. The germline V gene has CDR1 MDHEN and CDR2 SYDVKM. The CDR3 length is 17 residues.

The chain couples TRBV28 to TRBJ2-1, with TRBD1 matching over 7 bases. V lost 6 bases to trimming and J lost 2 bases; unmatched junction nucleotides: 7. CDR1 is MDHEN and CDR2 is SYDVKM in the germline V gene. The CDR3 spans 15 residues. CDR3 sequence (DNA): TGTGCCAGCAGAATTGGACAGGCGACCTACAATGAGCAGTTCTTC. Its translation: CASRIGQATYNEQFF.

The V gene is TRBV6-5, the J gene TRBJ2-7, with D perhaps TRBD1 (6 bases). Germline V gives CDR1 MNHEY, CDR2 SVGAGI. There are 14 residues in the CDR3. The V end lost 8 bases, the J end lost 1 base, and 15 bases lay between the germline ends. The DNA for the CDR3 is TGTGCCAGCCAGCTCGGCCAGGGGTCCTACGAGCAGTACTTC. Amino acids: CASQLGQGSYEQYF.

V is TRBV6-5 and J is TRBJ1-2; 8 nucleotides match TRBD1. In germline, CDR1 is MNHEY, CDR2 SVGAGI. J gave up 8 bases and V 5 bases, and 1 base lay outside the gene matches. The CDR3 length is 11 residues. The CDR3, as DNA: TGTGCCAGCAGTGGGACAGGCGGCTACACCTTC. It translates to CASSGTGGYTF.

The chain has TRBV30 and TRBJ2-7; 9 bases are shared with TRBD1. CDR1 and CDR2 (germline): GTSNPN, SVGIG (reference sequence). This CDR3 has 15 amino acids. After removal of 2 bases from V and 3 bases from J, the junction contained 8 bases not matched to a gene. This CDR3 is CAWSPGGTGYYEQYF. The CDR3 coding sequence is TGTGCCTGGAGTCCCGGGGGGACAGGGTACTACGAGCAGTACTTC.